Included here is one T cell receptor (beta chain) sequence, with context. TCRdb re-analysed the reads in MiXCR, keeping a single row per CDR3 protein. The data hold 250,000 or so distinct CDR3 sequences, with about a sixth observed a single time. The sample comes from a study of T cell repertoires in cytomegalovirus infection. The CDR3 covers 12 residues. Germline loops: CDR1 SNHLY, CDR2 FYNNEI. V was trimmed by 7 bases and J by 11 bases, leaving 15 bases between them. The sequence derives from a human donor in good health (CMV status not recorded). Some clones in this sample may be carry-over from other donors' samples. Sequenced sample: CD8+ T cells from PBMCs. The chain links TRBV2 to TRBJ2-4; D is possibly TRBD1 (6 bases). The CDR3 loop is CASIRDTNVQYF. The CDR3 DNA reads TGTGCCAGCATTAGGGACACCAACGTTCAGTACTTC.